The table lists the clone carrying this TCR beta chain with a few counts. The sample belongs to a study of OX40 agonist ivuxolimab in advanced cancers. Sequenced by immunoSEQ multiplex PCR; TCRdb stores in-frame clones only, minus some. The data contain some 19,000 clones, 88% of them singletons. This TCR derives from an adult with an advanced solid tumor such as melanoma, head and neck, liver or kidney cancer. This specimen was CD4+ or CD8+ T cells sorted from blood, taken in a trial of the OX40 agonist ivuxolimab.

This CDR3 is CAWSAMDSGANVLTF. In DNA, the CDR3 is TGTGCCTGGAGTGCGATGGACTCTGGGGCCAACGTCCTGACTTTC. The rearrangement uses TRBV30 and TRBJ2-6; D gene uncertain. In germline, CDR1 is GTSNPN, CDR2 SVGIG (reference sequence). CDR3 length: 15 amino acids. Trimming left V 1 base short and J 0 bases short, with 7 bases between.